This T cell receptor beta chain was identified during a study of shared clonotypes between healthy human individuals. Broader study findings: For naive CD4 cells, 4% to 5% of clonotypes were shared across four donors. Few donors limited the genetic and exposure-history diversity represented. Non-shared clonotypes had lower generation probabilities than those shared by all four donors.

This clone was counted a single time. The antigen is not known. Sorted-subset replicate PCRs used 200 ng of genomic DNA. This amount corresponded to 25,000 to 30,000 T cell genomes. Clones were read by immunoSEQ multiplex PCR, and TCRdb kept only the in-frame ones, dropping some. Altogether about 1 million clones are present, around 74% being singletons, with the ten largest covering 1.4% to 1.5%. The sequence was obtained from a man younger than 30 in good health. Source material: memory CD4+ T cells sorted from blood. Subset specified: CD45RA-negative fraction.

CDR3 in DNA: TGCGCCAGCAGCCAAGAAGGGTACAATGAGCAGTTCTTC. Protein sequence: CASSQEGYNEQFF. J is TRBJ2-1 and V is TRBV4-3; no clear D. The CDR3 covers 13 residues. The V end was cut by 0 bases, the J end by 4 bases, with 4 bases between. Looked up from germline, CDR1 is LGHNA and CDR2 is YSLEER.